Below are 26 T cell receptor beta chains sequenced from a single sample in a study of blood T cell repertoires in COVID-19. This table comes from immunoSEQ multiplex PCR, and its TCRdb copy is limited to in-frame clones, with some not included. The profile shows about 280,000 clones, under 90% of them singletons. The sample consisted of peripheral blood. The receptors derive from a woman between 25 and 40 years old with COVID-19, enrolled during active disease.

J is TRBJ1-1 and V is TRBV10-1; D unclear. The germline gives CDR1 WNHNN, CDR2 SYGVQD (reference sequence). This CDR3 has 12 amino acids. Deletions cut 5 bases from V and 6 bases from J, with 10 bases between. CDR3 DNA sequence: TGCGCCAGCAGTCGGGTCGAGGCTGAAGCTTTCTTT. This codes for CASSRVEAEAFF.

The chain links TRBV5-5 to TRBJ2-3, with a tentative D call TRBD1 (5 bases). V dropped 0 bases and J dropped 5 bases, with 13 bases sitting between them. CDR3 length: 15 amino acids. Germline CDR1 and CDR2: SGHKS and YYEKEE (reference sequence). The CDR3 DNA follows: TGTGCCAGCAGCTTGGGACAGAGGCACATAGATACGCAGTATTTT. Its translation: CASSLGQRHIDTQYF. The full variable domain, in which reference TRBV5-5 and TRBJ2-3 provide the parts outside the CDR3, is DAGVTQSPTHLIKTRGQQVTLRCSPISGHKSVSWYQQVLGQGPQFIFQYYEKEERGRGNFPDRFSARQFPNYSSELNVNALLLGDSALYLCASSLGQRHIDTQYFGPGTRLTVL.

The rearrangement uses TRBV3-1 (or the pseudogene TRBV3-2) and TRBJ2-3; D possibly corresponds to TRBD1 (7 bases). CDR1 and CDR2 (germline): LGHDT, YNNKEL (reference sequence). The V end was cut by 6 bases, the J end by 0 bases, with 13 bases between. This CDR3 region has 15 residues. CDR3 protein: CASRPRGASTDTQYF. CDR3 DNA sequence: TGTGCCAGCAGGCCCAGGGGGGCCAGCACAGATACGCAGTATTTT.

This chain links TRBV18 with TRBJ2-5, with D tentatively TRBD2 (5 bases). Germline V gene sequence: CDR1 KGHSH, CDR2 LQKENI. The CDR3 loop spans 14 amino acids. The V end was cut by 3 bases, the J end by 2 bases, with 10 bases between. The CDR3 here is CASSPVPGQETQYF. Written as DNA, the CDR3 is TGTGCCAGCTCACCCGTCCCGGGACAAGAGACCCAGTACTTC.

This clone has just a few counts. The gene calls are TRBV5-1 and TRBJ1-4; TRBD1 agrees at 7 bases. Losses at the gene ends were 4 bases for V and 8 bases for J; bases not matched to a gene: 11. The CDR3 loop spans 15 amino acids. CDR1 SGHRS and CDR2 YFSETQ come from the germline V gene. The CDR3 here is CASSDGDRVGEKLFF. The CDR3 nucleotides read TGCGCCAGCAGCGACGGTGACAGGGTTGGGGAAAAACTGTTTTTT.

CDR3 nucleotides: TGTGCCAGCAGTCACTCCCAGGGGTTCAATGAGCAGTTCTTC. Its protein product is CASSHSQGFNEQFF. The chain recombines TRBV3-1 (or the pseudogene TRBV3-2) with TRBJ2-1; the D gene is possibly TRBD1 (6 bases). V was cut by 6 bases and J by 6 bases, with 15 bases left in between. The CDR3 consists of 14 residues. From germline, CDR1 is LGHDT and CDR2 YNNKEL (reference sequence).

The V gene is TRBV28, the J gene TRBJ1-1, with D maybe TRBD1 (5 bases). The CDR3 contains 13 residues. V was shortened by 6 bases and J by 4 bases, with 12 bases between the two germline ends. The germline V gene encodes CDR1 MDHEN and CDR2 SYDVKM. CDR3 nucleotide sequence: TGTGCCAGCAGGTTGGGGGGAACCACTGAAGCTTTCTTT. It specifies CASRLGGTTEAFF.

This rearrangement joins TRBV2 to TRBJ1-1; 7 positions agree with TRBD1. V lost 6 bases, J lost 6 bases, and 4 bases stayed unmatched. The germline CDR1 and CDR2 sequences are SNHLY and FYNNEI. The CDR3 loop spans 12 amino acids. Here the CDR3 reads CASRQGEAEAFF. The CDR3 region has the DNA TGTGCCAGCAGGCAGGGGGAAGCTGAAGCTTTCTTT.

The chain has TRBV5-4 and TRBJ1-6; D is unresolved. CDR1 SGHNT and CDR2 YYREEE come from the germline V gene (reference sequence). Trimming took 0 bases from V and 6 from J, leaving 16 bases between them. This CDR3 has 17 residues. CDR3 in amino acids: CASSLVPGPPGNSPLHF. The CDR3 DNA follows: TGTGCCAGCAGCTTGGTACCTGGCCCCCCGGGTAATTCACCCCTCCACTTT.

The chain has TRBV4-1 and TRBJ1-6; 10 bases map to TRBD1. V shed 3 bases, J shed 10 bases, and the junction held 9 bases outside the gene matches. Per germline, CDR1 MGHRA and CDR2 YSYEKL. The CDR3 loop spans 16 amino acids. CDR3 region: CASSQILGDRGSPLHF. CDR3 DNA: TGCGCCAGCAGCCAGATTCTTGGGGACAGGGGCTCACCCCTCCACTTT.

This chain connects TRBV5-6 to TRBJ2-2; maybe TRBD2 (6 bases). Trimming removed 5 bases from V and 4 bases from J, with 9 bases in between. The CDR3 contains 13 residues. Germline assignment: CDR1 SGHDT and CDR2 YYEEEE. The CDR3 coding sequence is TGTGCCAGCAGGGGACTGATCACCGGGGAGCTGTTTTTT. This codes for CASRGLITGELFF.

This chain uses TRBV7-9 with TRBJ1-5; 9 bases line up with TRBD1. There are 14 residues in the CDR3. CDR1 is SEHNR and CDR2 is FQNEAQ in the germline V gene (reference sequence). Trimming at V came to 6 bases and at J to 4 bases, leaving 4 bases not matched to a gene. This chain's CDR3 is CASSSGTGNQPQHF. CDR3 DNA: TGTGCCAGCAGTTCCGGGACAGGGAATCAGCCCCAGCATTTT.

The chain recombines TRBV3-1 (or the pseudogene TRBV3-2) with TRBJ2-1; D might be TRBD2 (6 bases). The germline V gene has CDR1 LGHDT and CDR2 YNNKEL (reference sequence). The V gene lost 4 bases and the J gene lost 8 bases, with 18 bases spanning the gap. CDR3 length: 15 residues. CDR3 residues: CASSLRLGRFDEQFF. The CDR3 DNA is TGTGCCAGCAGCCTCCGACTAGGTAGGTTCGATGAGCAGTTCTTC.

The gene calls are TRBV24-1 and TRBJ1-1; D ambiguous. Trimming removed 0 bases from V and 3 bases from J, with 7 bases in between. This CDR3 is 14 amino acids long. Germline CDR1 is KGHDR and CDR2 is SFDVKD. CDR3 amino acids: CATSDLHGYTEAFF. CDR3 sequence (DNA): TGTGCCACCAGTGATTTGCACGGGTACACTGAAGCTTTCTTT.

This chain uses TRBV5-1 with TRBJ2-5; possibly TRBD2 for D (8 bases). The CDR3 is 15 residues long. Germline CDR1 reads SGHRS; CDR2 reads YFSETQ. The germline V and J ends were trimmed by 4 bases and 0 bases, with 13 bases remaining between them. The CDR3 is CASSPGGTDQETQYF. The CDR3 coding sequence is TGCGCCAGCAGCCCGGGGGGGACAGACCAAGAGACCCAGTACTTC.

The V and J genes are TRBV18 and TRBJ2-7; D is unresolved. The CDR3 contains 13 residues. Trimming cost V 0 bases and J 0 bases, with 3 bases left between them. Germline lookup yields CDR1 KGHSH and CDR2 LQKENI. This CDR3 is CASSPPISYEQYF. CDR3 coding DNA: TGTGCCAGCTCACCACCTATCTCCTACGAGCAGTACTTC.

Here the CDR3 reads CASSQKLTGDGYTF. Written as DNA, the CDR3 is TGTGCCAGCAGCCAAAAGTTGACAGGTGATGGCTACACCTTC. The rearrangement links TRBV14 to TRBJ1-2, with D perhaps TRBD1 (6 bases). V lost 2 bases to trimming and J lost 6 bases, with 13 bases between them. The germline CDR1 and CDR2 sequences are SGHDN and FVKESK. This CDR3 comprises 14 residues.

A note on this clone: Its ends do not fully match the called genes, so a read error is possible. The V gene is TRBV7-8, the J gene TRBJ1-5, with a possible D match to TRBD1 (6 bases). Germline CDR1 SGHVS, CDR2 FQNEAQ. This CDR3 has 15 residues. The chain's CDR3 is CASSLAGVGNQPQHF. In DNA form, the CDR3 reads TGTGCCAGCAGCCTAGCAGGGGTGGGCAATCAGCCCCAGCATTTT.

The DNA of the CDR3 is TGTGCCAGCATGGCCCCGGGACAGAACACCGGGGAGCTGTTTTTT. This translates into CASMAPGQNTGELFF. The chain has TRBV7-9 and TRBJ2-2, with a possible D match to TRBD1 (6 bases). V lost 7 bases and J lost 1, with 13 bases in between. Looked up from germline, CDR1 is SEHNR and CDR2 is FQNEAQ (reference sequence). The CDR3 totals 15 residues. Filled out from reference TRBV7-9 and TRBJ2-2, the complete variable domain reads DTGVSQNPRHKITKRGQNVTFRCDPISEHNRLYWYRQTLGQGPEFLTYFQNEAQLEKSRLLSDRFSAERPKGSFSTLEIQRTEQGDSAMYLCASMAPGQNTGELFFGEGSRLTVL.

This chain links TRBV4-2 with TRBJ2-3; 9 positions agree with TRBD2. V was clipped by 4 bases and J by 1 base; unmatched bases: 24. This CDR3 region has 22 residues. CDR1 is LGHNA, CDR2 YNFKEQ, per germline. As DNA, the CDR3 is TGTGCCAGCAGCCTAGGGACCGCCCTACGGCTAGCGGGGCCCGAGGGCACAGATACGCAGTATTTT. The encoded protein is CASSLGTALRLAGPEGTDTQYF.

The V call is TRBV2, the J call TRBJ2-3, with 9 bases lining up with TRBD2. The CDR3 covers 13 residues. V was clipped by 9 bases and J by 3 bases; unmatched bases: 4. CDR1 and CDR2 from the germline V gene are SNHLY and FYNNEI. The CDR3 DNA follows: TGTGCCAGTAACGGACTAGCGACAGATACGCAGTATTTT. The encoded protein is CASNGLATDTQYF.

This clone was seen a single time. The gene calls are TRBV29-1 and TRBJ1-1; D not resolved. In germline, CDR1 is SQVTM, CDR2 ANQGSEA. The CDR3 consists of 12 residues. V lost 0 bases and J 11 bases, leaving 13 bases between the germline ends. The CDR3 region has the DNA TGCAGCGTTGAAGATCTGAGGGTAGGGGCTTTCTTT. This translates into CSVEDLRVGAFF.

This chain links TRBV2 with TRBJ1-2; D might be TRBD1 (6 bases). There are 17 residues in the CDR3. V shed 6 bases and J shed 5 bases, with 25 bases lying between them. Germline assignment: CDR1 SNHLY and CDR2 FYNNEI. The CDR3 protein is CASSPRRDTVSGYGYTF. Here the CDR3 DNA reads TGTGCCAGCAGCCCCAGACGGGACACCGTGAGTGGGTATGGCTACACCTTC.

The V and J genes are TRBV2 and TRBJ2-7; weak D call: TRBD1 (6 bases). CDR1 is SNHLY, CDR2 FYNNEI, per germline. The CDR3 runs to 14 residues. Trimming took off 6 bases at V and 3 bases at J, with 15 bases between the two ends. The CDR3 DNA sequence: TGTGCCAGCAGGGGCCTGACAGGCTACTACGAGCAGTACTTC. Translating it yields CASRGLTGYYEQYF.

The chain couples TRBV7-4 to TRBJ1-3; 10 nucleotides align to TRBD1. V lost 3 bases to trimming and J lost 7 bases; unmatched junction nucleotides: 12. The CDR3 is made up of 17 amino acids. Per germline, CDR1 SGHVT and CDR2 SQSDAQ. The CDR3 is CASSLQNRDRGGNTIYF. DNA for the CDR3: TGTGCCAGCAGCTTGCAAAATAGGGACAGGGGTGGGAACACCATATATTTT.

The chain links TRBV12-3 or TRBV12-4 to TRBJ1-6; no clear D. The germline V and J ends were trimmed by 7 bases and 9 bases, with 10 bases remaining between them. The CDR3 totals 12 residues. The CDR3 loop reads CASNQGGSPLHF. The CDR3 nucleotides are TGTGCCAGCAATCAAGGCGGTTCACCCCTCCACTTT.